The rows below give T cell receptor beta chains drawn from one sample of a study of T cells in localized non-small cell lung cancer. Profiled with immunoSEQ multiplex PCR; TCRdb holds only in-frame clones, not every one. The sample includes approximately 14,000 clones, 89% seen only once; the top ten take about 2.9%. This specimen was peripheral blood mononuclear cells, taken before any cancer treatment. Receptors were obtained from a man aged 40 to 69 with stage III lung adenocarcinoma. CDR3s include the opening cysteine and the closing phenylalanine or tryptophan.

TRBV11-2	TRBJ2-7	CASSFGTSTYEQYF
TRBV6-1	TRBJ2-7	CASSEDRVGVREQYF
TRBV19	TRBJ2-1	CASSILGGYRSGGSYNEQFF
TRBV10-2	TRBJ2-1	CASSLTLAGSYNEQFF
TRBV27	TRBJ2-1	CASSLSWSSYNEQFF
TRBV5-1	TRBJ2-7	CASSLGRISYEQYF
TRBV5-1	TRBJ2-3	CASSLVASTDTQYF
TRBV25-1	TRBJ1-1	CASKDLRDAFF
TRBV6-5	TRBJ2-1	CASSQRQGSDEQFF
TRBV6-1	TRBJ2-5	CASRQGVVETQYF
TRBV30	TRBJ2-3	CAWSVLDRGLYF
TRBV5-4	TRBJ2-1	CASSLAGSPNEQFF
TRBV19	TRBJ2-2	CASSPAVNTGELFF